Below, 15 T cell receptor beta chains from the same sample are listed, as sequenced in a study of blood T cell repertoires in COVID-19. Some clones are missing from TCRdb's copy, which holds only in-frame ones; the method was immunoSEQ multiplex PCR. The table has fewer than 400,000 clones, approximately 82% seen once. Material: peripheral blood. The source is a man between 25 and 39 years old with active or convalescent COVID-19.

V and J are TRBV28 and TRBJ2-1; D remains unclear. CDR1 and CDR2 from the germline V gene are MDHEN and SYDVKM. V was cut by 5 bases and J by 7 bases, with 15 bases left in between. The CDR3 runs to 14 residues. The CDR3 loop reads CASSPLRSGNEQFF. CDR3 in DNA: TGTGCCAGCAGTCCCCTGAGATCGGGTAATGAGCAGTTCTTC.

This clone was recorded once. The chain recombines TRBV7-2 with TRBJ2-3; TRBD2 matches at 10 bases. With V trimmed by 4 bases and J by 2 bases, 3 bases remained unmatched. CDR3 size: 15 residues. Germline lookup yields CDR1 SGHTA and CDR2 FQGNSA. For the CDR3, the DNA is TGTGCCAGCAGCTGGACTAGCGGACACACAGATACGCAGTATTTT. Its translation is CASSWTSGHTDTQYF.

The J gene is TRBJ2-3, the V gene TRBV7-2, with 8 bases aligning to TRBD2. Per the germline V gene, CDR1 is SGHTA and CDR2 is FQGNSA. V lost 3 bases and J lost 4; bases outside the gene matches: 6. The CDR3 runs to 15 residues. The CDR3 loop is CASSLRSGNADTQYF. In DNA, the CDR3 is TGTGCCAGCAGCTTGCGTAGCGGGAATGCAGATACGCAGTATTTT.

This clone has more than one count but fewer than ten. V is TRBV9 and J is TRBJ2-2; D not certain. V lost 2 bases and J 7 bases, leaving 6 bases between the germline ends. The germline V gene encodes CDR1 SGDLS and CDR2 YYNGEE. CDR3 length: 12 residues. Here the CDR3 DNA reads TGTGCCAGCAGCGTCTATGTCGGGGAGCTGTTTTTT. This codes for CASSVYVGELFF.

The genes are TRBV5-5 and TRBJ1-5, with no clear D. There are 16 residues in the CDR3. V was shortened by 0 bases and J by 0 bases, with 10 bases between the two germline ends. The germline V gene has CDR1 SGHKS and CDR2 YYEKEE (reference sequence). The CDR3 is CASSLDRFYSNQPQHF. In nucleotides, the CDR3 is TGTGCCAGCAGCTTGGACCGCTTCTATAGCAATCAGCCCCAGCATTTT.

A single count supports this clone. The CDR3 sequence is CASRTGQGSETQYF. DNA of the CDR3: TGTGCCAGCAGGACGGGACAGGGTTCAGAGACCCAGTACTTC. The chain joins TRBV7-9 to TRBJ2-5, with 9 positions matching TRBD1. With V trimmed by 6 bases and J by 4 bases, 6 bases remained unmatched. The CDR3 covers 14 residues. Looked up from germline, CDR1 is SEHNR and CDR2 is FQNEAQ (reference sequence).

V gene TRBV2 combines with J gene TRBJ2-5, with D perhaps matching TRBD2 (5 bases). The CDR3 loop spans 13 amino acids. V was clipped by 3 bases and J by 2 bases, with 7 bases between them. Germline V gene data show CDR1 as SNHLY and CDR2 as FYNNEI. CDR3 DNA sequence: TGTGCCAGCAGTGACGGGATACAAGAGACCCAGTACTTC. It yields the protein CASSDGIQETQYF.

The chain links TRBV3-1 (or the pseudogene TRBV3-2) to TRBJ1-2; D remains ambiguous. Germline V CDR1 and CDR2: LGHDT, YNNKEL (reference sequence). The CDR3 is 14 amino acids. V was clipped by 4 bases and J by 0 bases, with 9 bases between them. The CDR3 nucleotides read TGTGCCAGCAGCCCCGGCAGGACTAACTATGGCTACACCTTC. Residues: CASSPGRTNYGYTF.

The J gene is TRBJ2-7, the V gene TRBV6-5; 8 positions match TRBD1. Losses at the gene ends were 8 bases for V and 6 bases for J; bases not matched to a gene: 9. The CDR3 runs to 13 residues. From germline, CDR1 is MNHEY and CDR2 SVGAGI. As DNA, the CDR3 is TGTGCCAGCTTAGGACAGGGACGTTTCGAGCAGTACTTC. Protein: CASLGQGRFEQYF.

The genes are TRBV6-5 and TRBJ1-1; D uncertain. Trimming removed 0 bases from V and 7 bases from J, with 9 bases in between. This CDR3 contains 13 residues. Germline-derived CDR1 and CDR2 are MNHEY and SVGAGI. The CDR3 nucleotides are TGTGCCAGCAGTTACTCGGAGGCATATGAAGCTTTCTTT. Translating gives CASSYSEAYEAFF.

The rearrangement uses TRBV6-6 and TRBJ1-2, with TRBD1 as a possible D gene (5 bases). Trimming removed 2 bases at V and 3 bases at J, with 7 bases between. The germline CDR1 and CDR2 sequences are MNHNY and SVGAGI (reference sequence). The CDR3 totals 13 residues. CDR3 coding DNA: TGTGCCAGCAGTTACGTACAGGACTATGGCTACACCTTC. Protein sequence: CASSYVQDYGYTF.

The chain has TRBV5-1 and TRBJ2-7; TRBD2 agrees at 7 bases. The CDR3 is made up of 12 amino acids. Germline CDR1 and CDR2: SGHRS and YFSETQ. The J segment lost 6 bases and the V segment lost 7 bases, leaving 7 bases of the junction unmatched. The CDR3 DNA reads TGCGCCAGCCGGGGGGACTCTTCCGAGCAGTACTTC. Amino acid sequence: CASRGDSSEQYF.

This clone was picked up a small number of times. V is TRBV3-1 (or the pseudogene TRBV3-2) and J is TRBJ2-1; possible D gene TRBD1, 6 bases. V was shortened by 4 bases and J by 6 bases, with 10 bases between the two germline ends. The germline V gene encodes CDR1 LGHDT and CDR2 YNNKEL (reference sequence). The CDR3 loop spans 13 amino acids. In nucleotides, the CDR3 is TGTGCCAGCAGCCTAGGGGGTGGCAATGAGCAGTTCTTC. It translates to CASSLGGGNEQFF.

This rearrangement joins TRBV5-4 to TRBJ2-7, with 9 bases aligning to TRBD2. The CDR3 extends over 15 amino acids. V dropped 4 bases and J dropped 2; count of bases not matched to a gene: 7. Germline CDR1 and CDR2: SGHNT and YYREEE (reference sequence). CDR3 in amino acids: CASSEPGLATYEQYF. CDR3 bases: TGTGCCAGCAGCGAACCGGGACTAGCTACCTACGAGCAGTACTTC.

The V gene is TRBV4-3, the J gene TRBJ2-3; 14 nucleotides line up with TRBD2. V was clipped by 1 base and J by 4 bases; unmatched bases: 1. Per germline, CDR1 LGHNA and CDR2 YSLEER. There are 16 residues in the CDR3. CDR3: CASSQGGLAGADTQYF. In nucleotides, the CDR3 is TGCGCCAGCAGCCAAGGGGGACTAGCGGGAGCAGATACGCAGTATTTT.